A selection of T cell receptor beta chains follows, all from one sample in a study of blood T cells in healthy people across ages. TCRdb reprocessed the 5' RACE reads via MiXCR and lists one record per CDR3 protein. The data show fewer than 800,000 distinct CDR3 sequences, with about 25% seen just once and 9% to 9.5% held by the top ten. These data also formed part of another study, on T cells of mothers and their children.

The specimen sequenced was blood. The receptors originated from a boy aged 5-17 years in good health. The CDR3 runs from the conserved cysteine through the conserved F or W. The order of the fields is V gene, clone size, J gene, D gene, CDR3 protein, CDR3 DNA. A D gene is named only where the DNA matches it firmly. The size of a clone is reported for some rows only, either as once, few or many, or as a class for expanded clones.

v_call: TRBV3-1; clone_size: few; j_call: TRBJ2-3; d_call: NA; cdr3_aa: CASSHAVVDTQYF; cdr3_nt: TGTGCCAGCAGCCACGCGGTGGTGGATACGCAGTATTTT
v_call: TRBV7-3; clone_size: NA; j_call: TRBJ2-7; d_call: TRBD1; cdr3_aa: CASDPTGGYEQHF; cdr3_nt: TGTGCCAGCGACCCGACAGGGGGATACGAGCAGCACTTC
v_call: TRBV5-1; clone_size: NA; j_call: TRBJ2-4; d_call: NA; cdr3_aa: CASSPITVAKNIQYF; cdr3_nt: TGCGCCAGCAGCCCCATCACTGTCGCCAAAAACATTCAGTACTTC
v_call: TRBV29-1; clone_size: NA; j_call: TRBJ2-7; d_call: NA; cdr3_aa: CSVEDPGESYEQYF; cdr3_nt: TGCAGCGTTGAAGACCCCGGTGAGTCCTACGAGCAGTACTTC
v_call: TRBV20-1; clone_size: few; j_call: TRBJ2-4; d_call: TRBD2; cdr3_aa: CSAHLAGDAVKNIQYF; cdr3_nt: TGCAGTGCCCATCTAGCGGGAGACGCTGTCAAAAACATTCAGTACTTC
v_call: TRBV6-4; clone_size: NA; j_call: TRBJ1-2; d_call: TRBD1; cdr3_aa: CASSDSGTGGDGYTF; cdr3_nt: TGTGCCAGCAGTGACTCCGGGACAGGGGGCGATGGCTACACCTTC
v_call: TRBV20-1; clone_size: few; j_call: TRBJ2-3; d_call: TRBD2; cdr3_aa: CSARLAASTDTQYF; cdr3_nt: TGCAGTGCTAGACTAGCGGCCAGCACAGATACGCAGTATTTT
v_call: TRBV12-3/TRBV12-4; clone_size: NA; j_call: TRBJ2-5; d_call: TRBD1; cdr3_aa: CASSFQGDRDQETQYF; cdr3_nt: TGTGCCAGCAGTTTCCAAGGGGACAGGGACCAAGAGACCCAGTACTTC
v_call: TRBV6-2/TRBV6-3; clone_size: NA; j_call: TRBJ1-1; d_call: TRBD1; cdr3_aa: CASSPDRDEAFF; cdr3_nt: TGTGCCAGCAGTCCAGACAGGGATGAAGCTTTCTTT
v_call: TRBV5-1; clone_size: few; j_call: TRBJ2-1; d_call: TRBD1; cdr3_aa: CASSPAGTGEFF; cdr3_nt: TGCGCCAGCAGCCCGGCCGGGACAGGGGAGTTCTTC
v_call: TRBV28; clone_size: NA; j_call: TRBJ2-5; d_call: NA; cdr3_aa: CASRAAWGAETQYF; cdr3_nt: TGTGCCAGCAGAGCTGCATGGGGCGCGGAGACCCAGTACTTC
v_call: TRBV6-1; clone_size: few; j_call: TRBJ2-5; d_call: TRBD1; cdr3_aa: CASSARTGYETQYF; cdr3_nt: TGTGCCAGCAGTGCCCGGACAGGGTACGAGACCCAGTACTTC
v_call: TRBV11-2; clone_size: NA; j_call: TRBJ2-1; d_call: NA; cdr3_aa: CASSPPQGPNEQFF; cdr3_nt: TGTGCCAGCAGCCCCCCACAGGGCCCCAATGAGCAGTTCTTC
v_call: TRBV3-1; clone_size: few; j_call: TRBJ2-1; d_call: TRBD1; cdr3_aa: CASSHAGTGDEQFF; cdr3_nt: TGTGCCAGCAGCCACGCCGGGACAGGGGATGAGCAGTTCTTC
v_call: TRBV29-1; clone_size: NA; j_call: TRBJ1-2; d_call: NA; cdr3_aa: CSVEPLGRLASTF; cdr3_nt: TGCAGCGTTGAACCCCTGGGGAGATTGGCGTCCACCTTC
v_call: TRBV13; clone_size: NA; j_call: TRBJ2-5; d_call: NA; cdr3_aa: CASSLEAFQETQYF; cdr3_nt: TGTGCCAGCAGCTTAGAGGCATTTCAAGAGACCCAGTACTTC
v_call: TRBV7-2; clone_size: NA; j_call: TRBJ2-1; d_call: NA; cdr3_aa: CASRRGGARFEQFF; cdr3_nt: TGTGCCAGCAGGAGAGGGGGGGCTCGGTTTGAGCAGTTCTTC
v_call: TRBV10-3; clone_size: NA; j_call: TRBJ2-1; d_call: TRBD2; cdr3_aa: CAIGGEREEGVEQFF; cdr3_nt: TGTGCCATAGGAGGGGAGCGGGAGGAAGGCGTTGAGCAGTTCTTC
v_call: TRBV7-9; clone_size: few; j_call: TRBJ2-5; d_call: TRBD2; cdr3_aa: CASSLQLLGLDQETQYF; cdr3_nt: TGTGCCAGCAGCTTACAGTTGTTGGGACTAGATCAAGAGACCCAGTACTTC
v_call: TRBV7-2; clone_size: few; j_call: TRBJ2-7; d_call: NA; cdr3_aa: CASSLGTEHYEQYF; cdr3_nt: TGTGCCAGCAGCTTAGGTACGGAGCACTACGAGCAGTACTTC
v_call: TRBV9; clone_size: NA; j_call: TRBJ1-4; d_call: TRBD1; cdr3_aa: CASSADREGGEKLFF; cdr3_nt: TGTGCCAGCAGCGCCGACAGGGAGGGTGGTGAAAAACTGTTTTTT
v_call: TRBV7-7; clone_size: many; j_call: TRBJ2-7; d_call: TRBD1; cdr3_aa: CASSHGQGSYEQYF; cdr3_nt: TGTGCTAGCAGCCACGGACAGGGATCCTACGAGCAGTACTTC
v_call: TRBV10-3; clone_size: few; j_call: TRBJ2-1; d_call: NA; cdr3_aa: CAISEIAEFTNEQFF; cdr3_nt: TGTGCCATCAGTGAGATAGCAGAATTCACCAATGAGCAGTTCTTC
v_call: TRBV5-6; clone_size: few; j_call: TRBJ2-1; d_call: NA; cdr3_aa: CASSMGAPNEQFF; cdr3_nt: TGTGCCAGCAGTATGGGGGCCCCCAATGAGCAGTTCTTC
v_call: TRBV7-2; clone_size: few; j_call: TRBJ2-5; d_call: NA; cdr3_aa: CASSLNRQYQETQYF; cdr3_nt: TGTGCCAGCAGCTTAAATAGACAGTACCAAGAGACCCAGTACTTC
v_call: TRBV24-1; clone_size: NA; j_call: TRBJ2-3; d_call: TRBD2; cdr3_aa: CASSGDTDTQYF; cdr3_nt: TGTGCTAGTAGCGGGGATACAGATACGCAGTATTTT
v_call: TRBV2; clone_size: NA; j_call: TRBJ2-3; d_call: NA; cdr3_aa: CASSVQASTDTQYF; cdr3_nt: TGTGCCAGCAGCGTGCAGGCTAGCACAGATACGCAGTATTTT
v_call: TRBV11-3; clone_size: NA; j_call: TRBJ2-1; d_call: NA; cdr3_aa: CASSLVGTQSHNEQFF; cdr3_nt: TGTGCCAGCAGCTTAGTTGGGACGCAAAGTCACAATGAGCAGTTCTTC
v_call: TRBV15; clone_size: few; j_call: TRBJ2-1; d_call: NA; cdr3_aa: CATSRDLGLDTSSYNEQFF; cdr3_nt: TGTGCCACCAGCAGAGATTTGGGCCTAGATACGAGCTCCTACAATGAGCAGTTCTTC
v_call: TRBV3-1; clone_size: few; j_call: TRBJ2-1; d_call: NA; cdr3_aa: CASSHDFSSYNEQFF; cdr3_nt: TGTGCCAGCAGCCATGACTTTAGCTCCTACAATGAGCAGTTCTTC
v_call: TRBV15; clone_size: NA; j_call: TRBJ1-1; d_call: NA; cdr3_aa: CATSREVDSVGAFF; cdr3_nt: TGTGCCACCAGCAGAGAAGTTGACAGCGTAGGAGCTTTCTTT
v_call: TRBV12-3/TRBV12-4; clone_size: NA; j_call: TRBJ2-1; d_call: NA; cdr3_aa: CASKLGTRQLNNEQFF; cdr3_nt: TGTGCCAGCAAACTAGGGACTCGCCAACTCAACAATGAGCAGTTCTTC
v_call: TRBV27; clone_size: NA; j_call: TRBJ1-2; d_call: NA; cdr3_aa: CASSLLGTQGGYTF; cdr3_nt: TGTGCCAGCAGTTTATTGGGGACTCAGGGTGGCTACACCTTC
v_call: TRBV20-1; clone_size: few; j_call: TRBJ2-7; d_call: TRBD2; cdr3_aa: CSARAADVGLAGDYEQYF; cdr3_nt: TGCAGTGCTAGAGCTGCCGACGTCGGACTAGCGGGGGACTACGAGCAGTACTTC
v_call: TRBV5-5; clone_size: few; j_call: TRBJ2-2; d_call: NA; cdr3_aa: CASTLTLTANTGELFF; cdr3_nt: TGTGCCAGCACCCTAACCCTAACTGCGAACACCGGGGAGCTGTTTTTT
v_call: TRBV7-2; clone_size: once; j_call: TRBJ2-7; d_call: NA; cdr3_aa: CASRKRSLENMDF; cdr3_nt: TGTGCCAGCAGAAAAAGATCATTAGAAAATATGGACTTC
v_call: TRBV4-2; clone_size: NA; j_call: TRBJ2-5; d_call: TRBD2; cdr3_aa: CASSQERGYQETQYF; cdr3_nt: TGTGCCAGCAGCCAAGAGCGGGGGTACCAAGAGACCCAGTACTTC